The clone carrying this T cell receptor (beta chain) occurred a few times. This entry is derived from a study of blood T cell repertoires in COVID-19. The repertoire was sequenced with immunoSEQ multiplex PCR; TCRdb's copy has only in-frame clones and lacks some. The repertoire holds 150,000 to 200,000 clones, with 70% to 80% as singletons. V was trimmed by 4 bases and J by 7 bases, leaving 8 bases between them. The germline CDR1 and CDR2 sequences are GTSNPN and SVGIG (reference sequence). This CDR3 is built from 12 residues. Material: peripheral blood. The J gene is TRBJ1-6, the V gene TRBV30, with D tentatively TRBD1 (5 bases). This TCR was recovered from a man aged 55 to 70 with acute or convalescent COVID-19. In DNA form, the CDR3 reads TGTGCCTGGACCTCAGGGAATTCACCCCTCCACTTT. It codes for CAWTSGNSPLHF. The full variable domain, with the rest looked up from reference TRBV30 and TRBJ1-6, is SQTIHQWPATLVQPVGSPLSLECTVEGTSNPNLYWYRQAAGRGLQLLFYSVGIGQISSEVPQNLSASRPQDRQFILSSKKLLLSDSGFYLCAWTSGNSPLHFGNGTRLTVT.